The sequence of this TCR beta chain was determined in a study of cytomegalovirus exposure and HLA in healthy donors. The CDR3 has 15 amino acids. The J segment lost 5 bases and the V segment lost 6 bases, leaving 9 bases of the junction unmatched. Looked up from germline, CDR1 is MNHNS and CDR2 is SASEGT. Use of 60 Vbeta and 13 Jbeta primers characterized the PCR. TCRdb's table, derived via immunoSEQ multiplex PCR, lists solely in-frame clones and lacks some. Among 200,000 or so clones listed, roughly 84% were seen once. Regarding the study as a whole: TCR beta V- and J-gene trimming, according to a later analysis, was linked to a missense DCLRE1C variant. An Asian-associated ancestry cluster reportedly showed fewer N-insertions than the roughly 670-donor mean in a later analysis. The study put some 150 TCR beta chains on its list as cytomegalovirus-associated.

This clone was counted only a few times. Its antigen is not identified. V is TRBV6-1 and J is TRBJ2-3; 9 nucleotides line up with TRBD2. Sequencing was done on a sample of PBMCs. This sequence originates from a boy aged 10-17 years in good health and CMV-seronegative. Here the CDR3 reads CASSTEGLAGDTQYF. In DNA, the CDR3 is TGTGCCAGCAGCACAGAGGGACTAGCAGGAGATACGCAGTATTTT.